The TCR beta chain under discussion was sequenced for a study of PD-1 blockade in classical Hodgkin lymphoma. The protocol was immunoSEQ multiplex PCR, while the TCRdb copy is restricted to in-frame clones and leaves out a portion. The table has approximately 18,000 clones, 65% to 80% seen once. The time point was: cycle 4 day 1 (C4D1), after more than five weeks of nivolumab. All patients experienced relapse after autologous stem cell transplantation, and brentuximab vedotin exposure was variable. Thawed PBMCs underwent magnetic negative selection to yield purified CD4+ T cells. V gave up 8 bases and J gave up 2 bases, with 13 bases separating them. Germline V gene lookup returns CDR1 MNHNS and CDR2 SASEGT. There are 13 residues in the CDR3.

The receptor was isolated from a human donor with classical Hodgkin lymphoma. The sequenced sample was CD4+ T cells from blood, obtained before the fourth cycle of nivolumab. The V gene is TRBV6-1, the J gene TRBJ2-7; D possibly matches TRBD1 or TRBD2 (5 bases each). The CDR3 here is CASEWLGPYEQYF. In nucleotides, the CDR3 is TGTGCCAGCGAGTGGTTGGGACCCTACGAGCAGTACTTC.